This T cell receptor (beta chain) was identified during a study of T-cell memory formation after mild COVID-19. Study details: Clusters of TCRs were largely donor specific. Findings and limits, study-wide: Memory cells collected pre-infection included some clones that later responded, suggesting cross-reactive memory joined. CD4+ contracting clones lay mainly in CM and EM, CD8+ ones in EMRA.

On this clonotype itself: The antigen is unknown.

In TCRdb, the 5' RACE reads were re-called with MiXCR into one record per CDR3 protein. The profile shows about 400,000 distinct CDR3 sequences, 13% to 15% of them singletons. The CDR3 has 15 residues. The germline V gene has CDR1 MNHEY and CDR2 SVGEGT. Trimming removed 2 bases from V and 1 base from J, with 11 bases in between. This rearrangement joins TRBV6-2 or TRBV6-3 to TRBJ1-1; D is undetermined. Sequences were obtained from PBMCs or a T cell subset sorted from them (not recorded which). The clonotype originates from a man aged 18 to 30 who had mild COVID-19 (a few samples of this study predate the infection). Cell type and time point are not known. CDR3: CASSYGRSANTEAFF. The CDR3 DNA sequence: TGTGCCAGCAGTTACGGAAGGTCGGCGAACACTGAAGCTTTCTTT.